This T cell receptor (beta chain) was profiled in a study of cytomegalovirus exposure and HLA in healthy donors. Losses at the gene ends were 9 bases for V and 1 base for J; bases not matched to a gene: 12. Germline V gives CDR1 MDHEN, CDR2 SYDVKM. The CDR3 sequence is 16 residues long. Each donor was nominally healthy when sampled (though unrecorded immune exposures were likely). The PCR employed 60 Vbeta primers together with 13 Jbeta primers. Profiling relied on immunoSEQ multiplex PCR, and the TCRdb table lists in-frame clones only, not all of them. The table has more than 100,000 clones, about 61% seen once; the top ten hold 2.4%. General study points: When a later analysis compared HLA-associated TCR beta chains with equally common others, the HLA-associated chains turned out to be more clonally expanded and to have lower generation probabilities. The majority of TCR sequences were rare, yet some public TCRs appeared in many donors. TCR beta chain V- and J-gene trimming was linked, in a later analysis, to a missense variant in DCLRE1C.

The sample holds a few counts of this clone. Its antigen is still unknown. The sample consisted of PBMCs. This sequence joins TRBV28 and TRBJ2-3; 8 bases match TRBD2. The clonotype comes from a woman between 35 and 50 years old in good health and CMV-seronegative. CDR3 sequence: CASVGTRRLGTDTQYF. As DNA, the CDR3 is TGTGCCAGTGTGGGGACTAGGCGTCTCGGCACAGATACGCAGTATTTT.